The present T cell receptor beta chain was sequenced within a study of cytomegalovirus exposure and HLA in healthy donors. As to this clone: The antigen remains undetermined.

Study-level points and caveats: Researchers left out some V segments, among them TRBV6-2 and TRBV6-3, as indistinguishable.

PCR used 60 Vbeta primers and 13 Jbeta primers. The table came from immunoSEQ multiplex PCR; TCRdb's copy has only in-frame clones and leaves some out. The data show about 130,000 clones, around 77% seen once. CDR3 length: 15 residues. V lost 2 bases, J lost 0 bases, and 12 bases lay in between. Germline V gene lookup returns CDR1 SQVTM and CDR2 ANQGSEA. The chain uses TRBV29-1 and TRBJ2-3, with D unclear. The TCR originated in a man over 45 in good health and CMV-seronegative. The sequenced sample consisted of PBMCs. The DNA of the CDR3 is TGCAGCGTTGAATCACTGGTTCCTAGCACAGATACGCAGTATTTT. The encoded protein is CSVESLVPSTDTQYF.